Below, 28 T cell receptor beta chains from the same sample are listed, as sequenced in a study of blood T cell repertoires in COVID-19. The method was immunoSEQ multiplex PCR; TCRdb's version includes in-frame clones alone and lacks a portion of them. The profile shows 65,000 to 95,000 clones, 88% of them singletons. What was sequenced was peripheral blood. Every receptor here comes from a man aged 65 to 79 with acute or convalescent COVID-19.

In this sample, this clone turned up a few times. V gene TRBV5-1 combines with J gene TRBJ1-1; D possibly corresponds to TRBD1 (5 bases). Trimming stripped 1 base from V and 5 bases from J, with 9 bases between. The CDR3 contains 13 residues. Germline V CDR1 and CDR2: SGHRS, YFSETQ. The CDR3 protein is CASSLIRETEAFF. CDR3 DNA: TGCGCCAGCAGCTTGATCAGGGAAACTGAAGCTTTCTTT.

The chain combines TRBV5-6 with TRBJ1-3; 7 bases line up with TRBD1. CDR3 size: 17 residues. The junction had 11 bases not matched to a gene; V was cut back by 4 bases and J by 1 base. Looked up from germline, CDR1 is SGHDT and CDR2 is YYEEEE. CDR3 loop: CASSRDREGWSGNTIYF. CDR3 nucleotides: TGTGCCAGCAGCCGTGACAGGGAAGGATGGTCTGGAAACACCATATATTTT.

This sequence joins TRBV5-1 and TRBJ2-3; D is unclear. Trimming left V 0 bases short and J 2 bases short, with 10 bases between. From germline, CDR1 is SGHRS and CDR2 YFSETQ. CDR3 length: 15 amino acids. Written as DNA, the CDR3 is TGCGCCAGCAGCTTGGCCGGAACAGCCACAGATACGCAGTATTTT. Protein sequence: CASSLAGTATDTQYF.

The chain uses TRBV28 and TRBJ1-1; no definite D call. This CDR3 spans 14 amino acids. V was pared by 1 base and J by 7 bases, with 13 bases between. Looked up from germline, CDR1 is MDHEN and CDR2 is SYDVKM. For the CDR3, the DNA is TGTGCCAGCAGTTTATCACAGCTGTACAGTGAAGCTTTCTTT. It yields the protein CASSLSQLYSEAFF.

In its sample, this clone was seen once. The genes are TRBV11-2 and TRBJ2-5, with 11 bases that match TRBD2. Germline CDR1 is SGHAT and CDR2 is FQNNGV. CDR3 length equals 14 residues. With 7 bases clipped from V and 4 bases from J, the junction kept 5 bases outside the gene matches. The CDR3 DNA sequence: TGTGCCAGCAATCTAGCGGGGGGTATAGAGACCCAGTACTTC. Its protein product is CASNLAGGIETQYF.

This chain's CDR3 is CASSTRASGVQGEQYF. CDR3 in DNA: TGTGCCAGCAGCACTCGCGCTAGCGGGGTACAAGGCGAGCAGTACTTC. The J gene is TRBJ2-7, the V gene TRBV11-3; 9 positions agree with TRBD2. The CDR3 runs 16 residues. V trimming: 5 bases; J trimming: 6 bases; junction bases outside the gene matches: 14. Germline CDR1 and CDR2: SGHNT and YENEEA.

The chain recombines TRBV27 with TRBJ2-7, with 9 bases lining up with TRBD2. After removal of 3 bases from V and 3 bases from J, the junction contained 9 bases not matched to a gene. The CDR3 runs to 16 residues. CDR1 MNHEY and CDR2 SMNVEV come from the germline V gene (reference sequence). CDR3 bases: TGTGCCAGCAGTTTGGTAGCGGGAGTAGACGACTACGAGCAGTACTTC. It yields the protein CASSLVAGVDDYEQYF.

For this clone: At one of its ends the junction is not consistent with the germline gene, which may arise from a read error. The chain couples TRBV6-1 to TRBJ1-1; D might be TRBD1 (6 bases). Germline V gene lookup returns CDR1 MNHNS and CDR2 SASEGT. CDR3 size: 14 residues. As DNA, the CDR3 is TGTGCCAGCAGTCAAGCGGGACAGAACACTGAAGCTTTCTTT. Residues: CASSQAGQNTEAFF.

The J gene is TRBJ2-3, the V gene TRBV4-3; TRBD2 agrees at 10 bases. CDR1 LGHNA and CDR2 YSLEER come from the germline V gene. The CDR3 spans 18 residues. V lost 8 bases and J lost 1; bases outside the gene matches: 15. As DNA, the CDR3 is TGCGCCAGCCGGAGCGGGGGGGCTTCCACTATCGGCACAGATACGCAGTATTTT. Translated: CASRSGGASTIGTDTQYF.

The chain has TRBV11-2 and TRBJ2-3, with 8 bases identical to TRBD1. V lost 1 base and J lost 2; bases outside the gene matches: 11. This CDR3 contains 18 residues. CDR1 SGHAT and CDR2 FQNNGV come from the germline V gene. The CDR3 reads CASSLVGQGAGFTDTQYF. CDR3 nucleotide sequence: TGTGCCAGCAGCTTAGTAGGGCAGGGGGCGGGTTTCACAGATACGCAGTATTTT.

This clone occurred a few times. The chain joins TRBV3-1 (or the pseudogene TRBV3-2) to TRBJ1-2, with 7 bases fitting TRBD1. The V and J ends lost 1 base and 3 bases, in that order; junction bases with no gene match: 5. CDR1 LGHDT and CDR2 YNNKEL come from the germline V gene (reference sequence). The CDR3 totals 15 residues. CDR3 DNA: TGTGCCAGCAGCCAAGTCGGGACAGCCTACTATGGCTACACCTTC. Translated: CASSQVGTAYYGYTF.

The rearrangement joins TRBV6-5 to TRBJ2-1; 9 bases align to TRBD2. This CDR3 comprises 12 residues. Per the germline V gene, CDR1 is MNHEY and CDR2 is SVGAGI. V was clipped by 4 bases and J by 15 bases; unmatched bases: 7. CDR3 region: CASSSTGTSSFF. The CDR3 coding sequence is TGTGCCAGCAGTTCCACCGGGACTAGCTCGTTCTTC.

The chain combines TRBV18 with TRBJ1-2; tentatively, D is TRBD1 (5 bases). Germline V gives CDR1 KGHSH, CDR2 LQKENI. The CDR3 has 17 amino acids. V was shortened by 0 bases and J by 2 bases, with 16 bases between the two germline ends. DNA of the CDR3: TGTGCCAGCTCACCACCCAATCAACCCCGGGGGAACTATGGCTACACCTTC. Amino acids: CASSPPNQPRGNYGYTF.

DNA of the CDR3: TGCGCCAGCAGCCAAGATGGGACTAGCTCGGCATCAGATACGCAGTATTTT. The encoded protein is CASSQDGTSSASDTQYF. The chain carries TRBV4-1 and TRBJ2-3; TRBD2 matches at 9 bases. Trimming at V came to 0 bases and at J to 4 bases, leaving 8 bases not matched to a gene. The CDR3 covers 17 residues. CDR1 is MGHRA and CDR2 is YSYEKL in the germline V gene.

This chain joins TRBV2 and TRBJ2-3; 9 nucleotides line up with TRBD2. CDR1 and CDR2 (germline): SNHLY, FYNNEI. The junction had 7 bases not matched to a gene; V was cut back by 3 bases and J by 6 bases. The CDR3 totals 15 residues. The DNA for the CDR3 is TGTGCCAGCAGTGACGCGCTAGCGGGGACGGATACGCAGTATTTT. This codes for CASSDALAGTDTQYF. Based on the CDR3 plus reference TRBV2 and TRBJ2-3, the full variable domain is EPEVTQTPSHQVTQMGQEVILRCVPISNHLYFYWYRQILGQKVEFLVSFYNNEISEKSEIFDDQFSVERPDGSNFTLKIRSTKLEDSAMYFCASSDALAGTDTQYFGPGTRLTVL.

The chain is built from TRBV5-1 and TRBJ2-1, with 7 bases lining up with TRBD2. J was trimmed by 8 bases and V by 4 bases; bases with no gene match: 9. The CDR3 covers 14 residues. CDR1 and CDR2 (germline): SGHRS, YFSETQ. CDR3 in amino acids: CASSGGDPRHEQFF. CDR3 sequence (DNA): TGCGCCAGCAGCGGGGGGGACCCACGCCATGAGCAGTTCTTC.

The rearrangement uses TRBV19 and TRBJ2-1, with D possibly TRBD1 on 5 matching bases. The germline V gene has CDR1 LNHDA and CDR2 SQIVND (reference sequence). The CDR3 consists of 17 residues. Trimming cost V 0 bases and J 2 bases, with 14 bases left between them. In DNA form, the CDR3 reads TGTGCCAGTAGTATAGATGGTACAGCAGGGACCTACAATGAGCAGTTCTTC. Translated: CASSIDGTAGTYNEQFF.

This clone was detected a few times. The chain is built from TRBV2 and TRBJ1-4; D is ambiguous. In germline, CDR1 is SNHLY, CDR2 FYNNEI. With 3 bases removed from V and 7 bases from J, the gap between germline ends came to 12 bases. The CDR3 has 14 residues. CDR3 DNA sequence: TGTGCCAGCAGTGACCGGACGGGGTTTGAAAAACTGTTTTTT. Translated: CASSDRTGFEKLFF.

The chain has TRBV4-3 and TRBJ1-6, with a weak D call TRBD1 (6 bases). Germline V lookup: CDR1 LGHNA, CDR2 YSLEER. The CDR3 is 15 residues long. V lost 1 base to trimming and J lost 7 bases, with 11 bases between them. CDR3 residues: CASSQAGQPNSPLHF. The CDR3 nucleotides are TGCGCCAGCAGCCAAGCCGGACAGCCCAATTCACCCCTCCACTTT.

The chain recombines TRBV24-1 with TRBJ2-1; TRBD2 matches 14 bases. Germline CDR1 is KGHDR and CDR2 is SFDVKD. The CDR3 is made up of 17 amino acids. The V gene end was trimmed by 9 bases and the J gene end by 7 bases; junction bases not matched to a gene: 13. CDR3 loop: CATGRAGLAGVGNEQFF. CDR3 nucleotides: TGTGCCACCGGCCGGGCGGGACTAGCGGGAGTAGGAAATGAGCAGTTCTTC.

This rearrangement joins TRBV5-1 to TRBJ1-5; D is unresolved. With 0 bases removed from V and 5 bases from J, the gap between germline ends came to 9 bases. From germline, CDR1 is SGHRS and CDR2 YFSETQ. The CDR3 has 14 amino acids. CDR3: CASSLAGRDQPQHF. DNA of the CDR3: TGCGCCAGCAGCTTGGCCGGCCGGGATCAGCCCCAGCATTTT.

J is TRBJ2-1 and V is TRBV7-3; D may be TRBD2 (5 bases). The ends were cut back, 0 bases at V and 6 bases at J, with 15 bases in the middle. The length of the CDR3 is 16 residues. Germline CDR1 SGHTA, CDR2 FQGTGA. The CDR3 is CASSLTRTSSPNEQFF. In DNA form, the CDR3 reads TGTGCCAGCAGCTTAACACGTACTAGTTCGCCCAATGAGCAGTTCTTC. Supplemented by reference TRBV7-3 and TRBJ2-1, the full variable domain reads GAGVSQTPSNKVTEKGKYVELRCDPISGHTALYWYRQSLGQGPEFLIYFQGTGAADDSGLPNDRFFAVRPEGSVSTLKIQRTERGDSAVYLCASSLTRTSSPNEQFFGPGTRLTVL.

The chain employs TRBV19 and TRBJ2-7, with D possibly TRBD2 on 6 matching bases. The germline CDR1 and CDR2 sequences are LNHDA and SQIVND (reference sequence). The CDR3 is 17 residues long. V was pared by 3 bases and J by 1 base, with 19 bases between. The CDR3 DNA is TGTGCCAGTAGTATGATGGGAGGTAGCGTTTTTTCCTACGAGCAGTACTTC. Amino acids: CASSMMGGSVFSYEQYF.

This clone was recorded once. The rearrangement links TRBV25-1 to TRBJ2-1; 8 bases line up with TRBD2. Germline values: CDR1 MGHDK, CDR2 SYGVNS. The CDR3 has 16 residues. V gave up 4 bases and J gave up 7 bases; unmatched junction bases: 12. The CDR3 loop reads CASSGHLGTRVNEQFF. CDR3 nucleotides: TGTGCCAGCAGTGGACACCTCGGGACTAGAGTAAATGAGCAGTTCTTC.

The chain combines TRBV19 with TRBJ1-1; no reliable D call. CDR3 size: 13 residues. CDR1 is LNHDA, CDR2 SQIVND, per germline (reference sequence). V lost 3 bases and J lost 0, with 5 bases in between. DNA for the CDR3: TGTGCCAGTAGTATCTACTTGAACACTGAAGCTTTCTTT. This gives the protein CASSIYLNTEAFF.

This chain joins TRBV4-1 and TRBJ2-7, with TRBD1 matching 9 bases. The CDR3 covers 17 residues. The ends lost 3 bases at V and 2 bases at J; junction bases unmatched: 11. CDR1 is MGHRA, CDR2 YSYEKL, per germline. The CDR3 sequence: CASSHVSRTGEAYEQYF. The CDR3 nucleotides are TGCGCCAGCAGCCACGTGTCCCGGACAGGGGAGGCCTACGAGCAGTACTTC.

This chain joins TRBV28 and TRBJ2-1, with TRBD2 matching 9 bases. Germline V gene sequence: CDR1 MDHEN, CDR2 SYDVKM. The CDR3 has 14 residues. The V segment lost 5 bases and the J segment 5 bases; nucleotides outside the gene matches: 4. CDR3 sequence reads: CASSAGGTNNEQFF. In nucleotides, the CDR3 is TGTGCCAGCAGTGCGGGAGGGACTAACAATGAGCAGTTCTTC.

The chain employs TRBV12-3 or TRBV12-4 and TRBJ2-2; TRBD1 agrees at 8 bases. The J segment lost 9 bases and the V segment lost 6 bases, leaving 3 bases of the junction unmatched. The CDR3 extends over 12 amino acids. CDR3 protein: CASRQGVRELFF. CDR3 DNA: TGTGCCAGCAGACAGGGGGTTAGGGAGCTGTTTTTT.